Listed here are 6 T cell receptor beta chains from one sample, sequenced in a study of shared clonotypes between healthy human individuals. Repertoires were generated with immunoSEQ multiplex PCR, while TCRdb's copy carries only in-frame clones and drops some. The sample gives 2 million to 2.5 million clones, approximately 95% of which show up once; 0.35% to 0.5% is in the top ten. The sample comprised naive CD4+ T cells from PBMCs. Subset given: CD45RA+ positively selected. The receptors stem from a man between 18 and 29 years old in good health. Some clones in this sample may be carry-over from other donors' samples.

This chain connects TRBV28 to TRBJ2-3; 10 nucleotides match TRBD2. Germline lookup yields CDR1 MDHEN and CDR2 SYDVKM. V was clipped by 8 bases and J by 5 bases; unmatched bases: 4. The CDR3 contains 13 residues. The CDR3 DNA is TGTGCCAGCGCTAGCGGGAGTGGAGATACGCAGTATTTT. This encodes CASASGSGDTQYF.

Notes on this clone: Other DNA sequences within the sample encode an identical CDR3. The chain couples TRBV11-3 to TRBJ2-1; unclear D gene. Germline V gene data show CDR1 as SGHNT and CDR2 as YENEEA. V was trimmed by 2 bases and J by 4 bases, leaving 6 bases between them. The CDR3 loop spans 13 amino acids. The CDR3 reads CASSLNSYNEQFF. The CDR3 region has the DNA TGTGCCAGCAGCTTAAACTCTTACAATGAGCAGTTCTTC.

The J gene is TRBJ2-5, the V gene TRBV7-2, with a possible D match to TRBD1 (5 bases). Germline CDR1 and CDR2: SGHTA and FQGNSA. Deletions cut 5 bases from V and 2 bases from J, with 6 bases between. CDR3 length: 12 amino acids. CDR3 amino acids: CASSQGQETQYF. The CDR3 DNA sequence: TGTGCCAGCAGCCAGGGTCAAGAGACCCAGTACTTC.

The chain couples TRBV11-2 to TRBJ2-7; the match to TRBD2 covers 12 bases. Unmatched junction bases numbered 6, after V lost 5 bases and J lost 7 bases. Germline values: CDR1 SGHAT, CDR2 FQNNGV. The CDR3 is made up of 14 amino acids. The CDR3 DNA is TGTGCCAGCAGCCTCACCGGGACTAGCGGGGAGCAGTACTTC. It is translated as CASSLTGTSGEQYF. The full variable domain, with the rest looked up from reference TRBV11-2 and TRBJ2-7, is EAGVAQSPRYKIIEKRQSVAFWCNPISGHATLYWYQQILGQGPKLLIQFQNNGVVDDSQLPKDRFSAERLKGVDSTLKIQPAKLEDSAVYLCASSLTGTSGEQYFGPGTRLTVT.

This chain's CDR3 is CASSLGGQKTDTQYF. The DNA for the CDR3 is TGTGCCAGCAGCTTAGGGGGGCAGAAGACAGATACGCAGTATTTT. The J gene is TRBJ2-3, the V gene TRBV7-2; weak D call: TRBD1 (6 bases). Trimming pared 1 base from V and 3 bases from J, leaving 11 bases between. This CDR3 contains 15 residues. Germline CDR1 and CDR2: SGHTA and FQGNSA.

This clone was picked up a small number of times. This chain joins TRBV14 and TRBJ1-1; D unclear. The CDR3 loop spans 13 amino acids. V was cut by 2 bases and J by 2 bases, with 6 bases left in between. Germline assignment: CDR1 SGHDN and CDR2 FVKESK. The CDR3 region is CASSQLRNTEAFF. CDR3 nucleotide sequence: TGTGCCAGCAGCCAACTCAGAAACACTGAAGCTTTCTTT.